The 5 T cell receptor beta chains below come from one sample, sequenced in a study of patients and donors after allogeneic stem cell transplantation. From the RT-PCR reads, TCRdb called clonotypes with MiXCR, one entry per CDR3 protein. The table has hundreds of thousands of distinct CDR3 sequences, 16% seen once. Specimen: blood, either unsorted or a sorted T cell fraction (not recorded which). The receptor source for this set is a human donor who was either an allogeneic HSCT recipient or a stem cell or donor lymphocyte infusion donor (not recorded which). It is not recorded whose cells these are; they may come from a transplant donor.

This clonotype was detected a few times. The gene calls are TRBV27 and TRBJ1-1, with D hard to call. With 6 bases removed from V and 4 bases from J, the gap between germline ends came to 12 bases. The CDR3 runs 13 residues. Germline CDR1 reads MNHEY; CDR2 reads SMNVEV (reference sequence). CDR3 residues: CASSFVLGTEAFF. The CDR3 nucleotides read TGTGCCAGCAGCTTTGTGTTGGGCACTGAAGCTTTCTTT.

This clonotype was picked up a small number of times. This chain uses TRBV3-1 with TRBJ2-7; D gene unclear. The germline V and J ends were trimmed by 8 bases and 4 bases, with 6 bases remaining between them. Germline CDR1 reads LGHDT; CDR2 reads YNNKEL (reference sequence). The CDR3 is 10 residues long. The CDR3 region is CASGEYEQYF. The CDR3 DNA reads TGTGCCAGCGGAGAGTACGAGCAGTACTTC.

This clonotype was seen ten or more times. This chain joins TRBV4-1 and TRBJ2-2, with TRBD1 matching over 7 bases. Germline loops: CDR1 MGHRA, CDR2 YSYEKL. The ends lost 5 bases at V and 5 bases at J; junction bases unmatched: 2. There are 13 residues in the CDR3. In DNA, the CDR3 is TGCGCCAGCAGCAGGGGGCGAACCGGGGAGCTGTTTTTT. Amino acids: CASSRGRTGELFF.

The chain joins TRBV12-3 or TRBV12-4 to TRBJ2-7; 10 nucleotides line up with TRBD2. This CDR3 spans 14 amino acids. V lost 5 bases and J lost 8; bases outside the gene matches: 9. CDR3 amino acids: CASSRGLAAIKQYF. CDR3 in DNA: TGTGCCAGCAGTCGCGGACTAGCGGCCATCAAGCAGTACTTC.

On this clonotype itself: Germline and junction disagree at one end, which may indicate a read error. This chain joins TRBV30 and TRBJ2-1, with 9 bases matching TRBD2. Germline CDR1 reads GTSNPN; CDR2 reads SVGIG (reference sequence). This CDR3 comprises 14 residues. The CDR3 region is CAWRLAGTYNEQFF. The CDR3 DNA is TGTGCGTGGAGGCTAGCGGGAACCTACAATGAGCAGTTCTTC. The whole variable domain, filled in from reference TRBV30 and TRBJ2-1, reads SQTIHQWPATLVQPVGSPLSLECTVEGTSNPNLYWYRQAAGRGLQLLFYSVGIGQISSEVPQNLSASRPQDRQFILSSKKLLLSDSGFYLCAWRLAGTYNEQFFGPGTRLTVL.